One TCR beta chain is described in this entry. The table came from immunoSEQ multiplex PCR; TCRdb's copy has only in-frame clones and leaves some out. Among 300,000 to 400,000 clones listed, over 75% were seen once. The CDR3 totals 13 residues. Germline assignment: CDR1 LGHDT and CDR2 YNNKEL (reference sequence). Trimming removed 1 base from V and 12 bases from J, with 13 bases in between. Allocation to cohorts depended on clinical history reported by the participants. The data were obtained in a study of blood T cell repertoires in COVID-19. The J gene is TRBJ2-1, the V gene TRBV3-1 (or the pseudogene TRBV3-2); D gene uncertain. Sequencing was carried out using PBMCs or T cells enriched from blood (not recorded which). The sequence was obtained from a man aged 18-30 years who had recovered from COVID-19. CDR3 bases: TGTGCCAGCAGCCAAGGCAGGAATTTCCGGCAGTTCTTC. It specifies CASSQGRNFRQFF.